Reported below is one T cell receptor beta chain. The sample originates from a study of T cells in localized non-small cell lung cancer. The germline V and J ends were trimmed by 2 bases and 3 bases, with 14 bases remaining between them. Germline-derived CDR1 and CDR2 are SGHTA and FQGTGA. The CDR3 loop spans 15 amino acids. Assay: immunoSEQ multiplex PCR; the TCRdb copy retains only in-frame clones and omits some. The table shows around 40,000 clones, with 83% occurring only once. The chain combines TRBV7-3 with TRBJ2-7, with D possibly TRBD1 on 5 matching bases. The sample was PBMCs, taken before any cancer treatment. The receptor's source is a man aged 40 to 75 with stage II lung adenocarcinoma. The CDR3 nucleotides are TGTGCCAGCAGCTTAGGGGCGGACGTAATCTACGAGCAGTACTTC. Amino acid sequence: CASSLGADVIYEQYF.